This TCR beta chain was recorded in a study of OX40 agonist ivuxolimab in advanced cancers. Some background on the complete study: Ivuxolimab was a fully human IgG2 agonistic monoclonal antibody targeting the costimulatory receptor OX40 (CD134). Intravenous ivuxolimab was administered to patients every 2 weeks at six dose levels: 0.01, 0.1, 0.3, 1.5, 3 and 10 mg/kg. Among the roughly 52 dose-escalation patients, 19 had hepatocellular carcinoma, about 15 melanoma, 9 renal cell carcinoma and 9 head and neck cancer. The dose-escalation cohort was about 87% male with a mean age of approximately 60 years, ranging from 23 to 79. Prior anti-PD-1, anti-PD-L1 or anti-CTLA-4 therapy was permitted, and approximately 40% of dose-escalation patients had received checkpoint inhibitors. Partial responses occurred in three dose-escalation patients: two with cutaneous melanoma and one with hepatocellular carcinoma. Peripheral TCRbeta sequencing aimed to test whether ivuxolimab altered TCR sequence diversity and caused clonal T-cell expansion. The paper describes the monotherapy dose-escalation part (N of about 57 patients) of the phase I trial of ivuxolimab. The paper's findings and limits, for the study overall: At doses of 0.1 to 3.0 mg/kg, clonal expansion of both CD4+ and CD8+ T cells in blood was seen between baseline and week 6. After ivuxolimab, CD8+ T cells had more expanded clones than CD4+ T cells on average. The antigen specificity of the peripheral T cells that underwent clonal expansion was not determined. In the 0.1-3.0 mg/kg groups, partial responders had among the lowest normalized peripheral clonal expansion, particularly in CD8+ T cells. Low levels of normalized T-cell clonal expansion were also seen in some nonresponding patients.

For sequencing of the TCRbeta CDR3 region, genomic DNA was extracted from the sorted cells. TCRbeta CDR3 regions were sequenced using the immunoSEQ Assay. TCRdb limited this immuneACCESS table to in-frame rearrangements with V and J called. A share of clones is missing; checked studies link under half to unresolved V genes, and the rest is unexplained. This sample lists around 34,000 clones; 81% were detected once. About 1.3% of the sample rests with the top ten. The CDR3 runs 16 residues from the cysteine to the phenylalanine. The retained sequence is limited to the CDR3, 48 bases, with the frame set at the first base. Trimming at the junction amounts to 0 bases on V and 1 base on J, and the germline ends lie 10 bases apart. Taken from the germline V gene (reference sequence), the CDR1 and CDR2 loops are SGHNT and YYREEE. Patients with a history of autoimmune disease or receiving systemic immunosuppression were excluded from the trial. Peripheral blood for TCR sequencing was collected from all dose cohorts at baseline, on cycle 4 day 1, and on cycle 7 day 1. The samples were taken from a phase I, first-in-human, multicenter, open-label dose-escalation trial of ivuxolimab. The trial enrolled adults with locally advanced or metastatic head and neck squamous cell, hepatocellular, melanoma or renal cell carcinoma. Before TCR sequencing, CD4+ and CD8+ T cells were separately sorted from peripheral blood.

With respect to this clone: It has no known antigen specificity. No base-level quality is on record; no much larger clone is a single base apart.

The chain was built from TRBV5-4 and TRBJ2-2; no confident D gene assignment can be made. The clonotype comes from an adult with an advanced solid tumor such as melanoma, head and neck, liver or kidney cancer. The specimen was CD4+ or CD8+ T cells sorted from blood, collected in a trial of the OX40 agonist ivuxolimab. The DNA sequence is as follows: TGTGCCAGCAGCTTGGGTGGACGGCTGAACACCGGGGAGCTGTTTTTT. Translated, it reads CASSLGGRLNTGELFF.